Each of the 12 T cell receptor beta chains below was sequenced from the same sample in a study of type 1 and type 2 diabetes patients. The PCR template was genomic DNA. The TCR beta CDR3 region was amplified using 30 forward and 13 reverse primers. MiXCR, run by TCRdb on the multiplex PCR reads, gives a single entry per CDR3 protein. The sample holds more than 250,000 distinct CDR3 sequences, more than 40% seen once. Sequences were obtained from peripheral blood mononuclear cells (PBMCs). These receptors came from a man aged 18 to 30 with type 2 diabetes.

This chain uses TRBV6-1 with TRBJ1-2; D gene unclear. This CDR3 is 15 amino acids long. CDR1 and CDR2 (germline): MNHNS, SASEGT. Trimming took off 0 bases at V and 4 bases at J, with 12 bases between the two ends. The CDR3 protein is CASSEASLGIYGYTF. The DNA for the CDR3 is TGTGCCAGCAGTGAAGCTTCGCTGGGTATCTATGGCTACACCTTC.

This rearrangement joins TRBV7-3 to TRBJ2-3, with a tentative D call TRBD1 (5 bases). Deletions cut 0 bases from V and 2 bases from J, with 9 bases between. Looked up from germline, CDR1 is SGHTA and CDR2 is FQGTGA. This CDR3 is built from 15 residues. The CDR3 loop reads CASSLTGADTDTQYF. DNA for the CDR3: TGTGCCAGCAGCTTAACAGGGGCCGACACAGATACGCAGTATTTT. Variable domain in full (rest from reference TRBV7-3 and TRBJ2-3): GAGVSQTPSNKVTEKGKYVELRCDPISGHTALYWYRQSLGQGPEFLIYFQGTGAADDSGLPNDRFFAVRPEGSVSTLKIQRTERGDSAVYLCASSLTGADTDTQYFGPGTRLTVL.

This clonotype was seen once. Its ends do not fully match the called genes, so a read error is possible. This rearrangement joins TRBV2 to TRBJ1-2; D not certain. CDR3 length equals 13 residues. Per germline, CDR1 SNHLY and CDR2 FYNNEI. The CDR3 spells CASSEEANYGYPF. CDR3 nucleotides: TGTGCCAGTAGTGAAGAAGCTAACTATGGCTACCCCTTC.

The chain uses TRBV12-3 or TRBV12-4 and TRBJ2-5, with 13 positions matching TRBD2. Judging by the DNA end, TRBJ2-1 fits better; the J call may be wrong. The CDR3 spans 15 residues. The CDR3 coding sequence is TGTGCCAGCAGTTGGACTAGCGGGAGTTACAATGAGCAGTTCTTC. This sequence encodes CASSWTSGSYNEQFF.

The chain joins TRBV20-1 to TRBJ2-5; TRBD2 matches 10 bases. Germline V CDR1 and CDR2: DFQATT, SNEGSKA (reference sequence). The CDR3 covers 16 residues. The trim removed 2 bases at V and 3 bases at J, leaving 9 bases unmatched. CDR3 loop: CSARNQGLAVKETQYF. The CDR3 bases are TGCAGTGCTAGAAACCAAGGACTAGCGGTAAAAGAGACCCAGTACTTC.

The chain has TRBV6-1 and TRBJ1-1; a weak D match, TRBD1 (6 bases). CDR1 MNHNS and CDR2 SASEGT come from the germline V gene. Trimming removed 3 bases at V and 8 bases at J, with 22 bases between. This CDR3 spans 16 amino acids. The DNA for the CDR3 is TGTGCCAGCAGTGATCCAAGCGGGGGCAGGGGAAGAGAAGCTTTCTTT. This sequence encodes CASSDPSGGRGREAFF.

This clonotype turned up a few times. The chain combines TRBV15 with TRBJ2-7; 9 bases match TRBD1. The CDR3 totals 15 residues. Looked up from germline, CDR1 is LNHNV and CDR2 is YYDKDF (reference sequence). V trimming: 5 bases; J trimming: 6 bases; junction bases outside the gene matches: 11. The CDR3 DNA is TGTGCCACCAGCGCCGCCGGGACAGGGCAATCCGAGCAGTACTTC. Amino acid sequence: CATSAAGTGQSEQYF.

J is TRBJ2-3 and V is TRBV9; 13 bases fit TRBD2. In germline, CDR1 is SGDLS, CDR2 YYNGEE. The junction had 3 bases not matched to a gene; V was cut back by 3 bases and J by 2 bases. The CDR3 is 16 amino acids. In nucleotides, the CDR3 is TGTGCCAGCAGCGGAACTAGCGGGGGGGACACAGATACGCAGTATTTT. This encodes CASSGTSGGDTDTQYF.

V usage is TRBV18 and J usage is TRBJ2-2; 7 positions agree with TRBD1. Per germline, CDR1 KGHSH and CDR2 LQKENI. CDR3 size: 16 residues. Trimming cost V 4 bases and J 1 base; bases outside gene matches: 6. The CDR3 reads CASSRAPGGNTGELFF. The CDR3 nucleotides are TGTGCCAGCTCACGCGCCCCAGGGGGGAACACCGGGGAGCTGTTTTTT.

The J gene is TRBJ2-1, the V gene TRBV20-1; unclear D gene. CDR1 DFQATT and CDR2 SNEGSKA come from the germline V gene (reference sequence). V was pared by 6 bases and J by 0 bases, with 15 bases between. This CDR3 spans 15 amino acids. The CDR3 DNA sequence: TGCAGTGCCGGAAGGCGCCGGAGCTCCTACAATGAGCAGTTCTTC. Translation gives CSAGRRRSSYNEQFF.

This clonotype was seen a few times. The chain joins TRBV12-3 or TRBV12-4 to TRBJ2-6, with D tentatively TRBD2 (5 bases). Trimming stripped 3 bases from V and 0 bases from J, with 15 bases between. This CDR3 has 18 amino acids. The CDR3 here is CASSFPGAGSSGANVLTF. CDR3 nucleotides: TGTGCCAGCAGTTTTCCGGGTGCGGGTAGCTCTGGGGCCAACGTCCTGACTTTC.

This clonotype was observed a few times. V usage is TRBV20-1 and J usage is TRBJ1-5; TRBD1 matches 8 bases. V gave up 3 bases and J gave up 5 bases; unmatched junction bases: 0. The germline CDR1 and CDR2 sequences are DFQATT and SNEGSKA (reference sequence). This CDR3 spans 12 amino acids. The CDR3 reads CSARTGDQPQHF. CDR3 nucleotides: TGCAGTGCTAGGACAGGGGATCAGCCCCAGCATTTT.